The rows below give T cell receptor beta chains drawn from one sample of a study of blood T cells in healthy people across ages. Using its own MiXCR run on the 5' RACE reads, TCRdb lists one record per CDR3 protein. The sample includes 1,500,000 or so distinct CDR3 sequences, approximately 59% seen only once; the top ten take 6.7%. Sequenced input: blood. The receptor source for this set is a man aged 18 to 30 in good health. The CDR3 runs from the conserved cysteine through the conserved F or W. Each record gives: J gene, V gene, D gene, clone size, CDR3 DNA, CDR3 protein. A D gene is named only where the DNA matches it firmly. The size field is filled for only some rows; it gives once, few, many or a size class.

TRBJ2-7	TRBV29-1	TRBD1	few	TGCAGCGTTGAGTGGACAGGGGGTTACGAGCAGTACTTC	CSVEWTGGYEQYF
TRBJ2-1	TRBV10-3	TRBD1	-	TGTGCCATCAGTGAGTCAGGGCAGGGGGCTTACAATGAGCAGTTCTTC	CAISESGQGAYNEQFF
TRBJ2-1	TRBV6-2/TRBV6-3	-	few	TGTGCCAGCAGGGAGGACGGGAGCTCCTACAATGAGCAGTTCTTC	CASREDGSSYNEQFF
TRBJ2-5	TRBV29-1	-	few	TGCAGCGTTGAATTGGCCGGGGGCGGTGAGACCCAGTACTTC	CSVELAGGGETQYF
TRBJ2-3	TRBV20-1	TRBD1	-	TGCAGTGCTAGGCCAGGGACAGTCAACACAGATACGCAGTATTTT	CSARPGTVNTDTQYF
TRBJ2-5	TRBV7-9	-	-	TGTGCCAGCAGCTTTTCAACAATCCAAGAGACCCAGTACTTC	CASSFSTIQETQYF
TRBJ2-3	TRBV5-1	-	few	TGCGCCAGCAGCTTGACTACCGCCACAGATACGCAGTATTTT	CASSLTTATDTQYF
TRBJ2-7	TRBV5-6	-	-	TGTGCCAGCAGCTTGATCAACGGCTACGAGCAGTACTTC	CASSLINGYEQYF
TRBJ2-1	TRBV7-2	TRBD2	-	TGTGCCAGCAGCTTGCAGCTAGCGGGGGGTAGGGATGAGCAGTTCTTC	CASSLQLAGGRDEQFF
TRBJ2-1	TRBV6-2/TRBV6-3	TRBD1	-	TGTGCCAGTCGAGACAGGGAGAGGGCCTACAATGAGCAGTTCTTC	CASRDRERAYNEQFF
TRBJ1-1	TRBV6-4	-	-	TGTGCCAGCAGTGACTGTAGGCTTCTTCGCTTGAACACTGAAGCTTTCTTT	CASSDCRLLRLNTEAFF
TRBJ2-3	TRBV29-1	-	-	TGCAGCGTTGTCGGTCTAGAAGCTACAGATACGCAGTATTTT	CSVVGLEATDTQYF
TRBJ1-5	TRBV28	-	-	TGTGCCAGCTCCTGGAGTATTGCTGGCAATCAGCCCCAGCATTTT	CASSWSIAGNQPQHF
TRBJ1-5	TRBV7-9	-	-	TGTGCCAGCAGCTTACAGGGACTAGATCAGCCCCAGCATTTT	CASSLQGLDQPQHF
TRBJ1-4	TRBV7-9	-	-	TGTGCCAGCAGCCTCGTGGGGCCAGATGAAAAACTGTTTTTT	CASSLVGPDEKLFF
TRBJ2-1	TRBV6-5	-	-	TGTGCCAGCAACTCGGGGTCCTCCTACAATGAGCAGTTCTTC	CASNSGSSYNEQFF
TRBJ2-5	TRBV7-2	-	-	TGTGCCAGCAGCCCTTTAGGCGGTCCGGGGGAGACCCAGTACTTC	CASSPLGGPGETQYF
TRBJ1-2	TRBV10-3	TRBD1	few	TGTGCCATCAGTGGTACAGGGGACGGCTACACCTTC	CAISGTGDGYTF
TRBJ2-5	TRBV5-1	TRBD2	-	TGCGCCAGCAGCTTTGCGAGACTAGCGGGGGAGACCCAGTACTTC	CASSFARLAGETQYF
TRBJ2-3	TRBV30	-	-	TGTGCCTGGAGTGTGTTTGGGACAGATACGCAGTATTTT	CAWSVFGTDTQYF
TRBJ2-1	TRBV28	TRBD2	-	TGTGCCAGCAGGTTGGGGGGGTCCTACAATGAGCAGTTCTTC	CASRLGGSYNEQFF
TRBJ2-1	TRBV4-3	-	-	TGCGCCAGCAGCCGTTGGGGGGGGCACAATGAGCAGTTCTTC	CASSRWGGHNEQFF
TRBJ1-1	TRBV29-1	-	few	TGCAGCGTGGGCCCCGGGAACACTGAAGCTTTCTTT	CSVGPGNTEAFF
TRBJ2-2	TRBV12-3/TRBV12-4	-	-	TGTGCCAGCAGTTTAGCGCAGGGAACCACCGGGGAGCTGTTTTTT	CASSLAQGTTGELFF
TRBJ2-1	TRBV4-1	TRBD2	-	TGCGCCAGCAGCCAAGTAACTAGCGAGGGCAATGAGCAGTTCTTC	CASSQVTSEGNEQFF
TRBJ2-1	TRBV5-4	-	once	TGTGCCAGCAGCGTTGTGGAGTCCTACAATGAGCAGTTCTTC	CASSVVESYNEQFF
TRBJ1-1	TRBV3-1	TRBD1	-	TGTGCCAGCAGCCAAGTAGACAGGGGTAAAGCTTTCTTT	CASSQVDRGKAFF
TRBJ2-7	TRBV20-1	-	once	TGCAGTGCTAATTACGAGGACTACGAGCAGTACTTC	CSANYEDYEQYF
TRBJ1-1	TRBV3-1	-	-	TGTGCCAGCAGCCAGTTTAAACCGAGCACAGCTTTCTTT	CASSQFKPSTAFF
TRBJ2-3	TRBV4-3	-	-	TGCGCCAGCAGCCAGGGCCTCGAGCTGGCGGGCAACACAGATACGCAGTATTTT	CASSQGLELAGNTDTQYF
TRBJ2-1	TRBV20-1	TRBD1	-	TGCAGTGCTGACCCGACAGGGTTTTGGAATGAGCAGTTCTTC	CSADPTGFWNEQFF
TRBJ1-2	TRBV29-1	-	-	TGCAGCGTTGAGGGCGGGAGGGTCGGCTACACCTTC	CSVEGGRVGYTF
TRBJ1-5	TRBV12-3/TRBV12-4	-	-	TGTGCCAGCAGTTTAGTCCAGGGGAATCAGCCCCAGCATTTT	CASSLVQGNQPQHF
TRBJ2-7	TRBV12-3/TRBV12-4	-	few	TGTGCCAGCAGAGGCACCGGGGACGAGCAGTACTTC	CASRGTGDEQYF
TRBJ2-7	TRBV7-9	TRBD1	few	TGTGCCAGCAGCTTACCGACAGGGGAATACGAGCAGTACTTC	CASSLPTGEYEQYF
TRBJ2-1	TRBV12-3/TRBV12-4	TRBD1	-	TGTGCCAGCACCGCCGGGACAGGGGATCCTGCCTACAATGAGCAGTTCTTC	CASTAGTGDPAYNEQFF
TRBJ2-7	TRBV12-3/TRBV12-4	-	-	TGTGCCAGCAGTACGGGCGGACTGGGCTACGAGCAGTACTTC	CASSTGGLGYEQYF
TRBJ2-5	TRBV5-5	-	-	TGTGCCAGCAGCTTGATAGGAGGTACCACGGAGACCCAGTACTTC	CASSLIGGTTETQYF
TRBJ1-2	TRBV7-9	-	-	TGTGCCAGCAGCCTGGTAGACTGGGCAGAGGGCTACACCTTC	CASSLVDWAEGYTF
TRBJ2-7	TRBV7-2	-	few	TGTGCCACCCGTGGGCGGGCTAGCTCCGAGCAGTACTTC	CATRGRASSEQYF
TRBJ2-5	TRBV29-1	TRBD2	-	TGCAGCGTTGGGGGCAGCGGGGTGCGAAATGAGCAGTACTTC	CSVGGSGVRNEQYF
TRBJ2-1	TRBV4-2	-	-	TGTGCCAGCAGCCAAGAAAGGTCCCCGTACAATGAGCAGTTCTTC	CASSQERSPYNEQFF
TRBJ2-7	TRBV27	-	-	TGTGCCAGCGGTCTGACGGGGGAAACCTACGAGCAGTACTTC	CASGLTGETYEQYF
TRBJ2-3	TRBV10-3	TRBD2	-	TGTGCCATCAGTACTAGCGGGGGGACTACCACAGATACGCAGTATTTT	CAISTSGGTTTDTQYF
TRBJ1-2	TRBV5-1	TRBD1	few	TGCGCCAGCAGCCTGGAAACTGGGACAGGGAAAGGCTACACCTTC	CASSLETGTGKGYTF
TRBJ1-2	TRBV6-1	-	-	TGTGCCATCAGTGGAAGGAGGTTGGGCTATGGCTACACCTTC	CAISGRRLGYGYTF
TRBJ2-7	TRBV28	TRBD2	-	TGTGCCAGCAGGGACAAGACTAGCGGGGACTACGAGCAGTACTTC	CASRDKTSGDYEQYF
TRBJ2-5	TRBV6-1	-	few	TGTGCCAGCAGTGGACAGGCTTCGTCGTGGGAGACCCAGTACTTC	CASSGQASSWETQYF